This T cell receptor (beta chain) was sequenced for a study of shared T cell receptors in the human thymus. V dropped 3 bases and J dropped 1 base, with 9 bases sitting between them. This CDR3 is built from 14 residues. Germline assignment: CDR1 MGHRA and CDR2 YSYEKL. Sequencing was performed with immunoSEQ multiplex PCR; in TCRdb, only in-frame clones are kept and a portion is missing. The sample lists roughly 560,000 clones, around 78% occurring once. The same sample was also studied in work on human thymus T cells. That publication notes: Finnish infants who were healthy and having corrective surgery for congenital heart defects made up the donors. Corrective cardiac operations yielded the resected thymus tissue. Thymic and blood repertoires appeared to display a bias in their usage of V and J genes. Related work found strong thymic repertoire overlap between unrelated individuals.

Sequencing was carried out using thymocytes. The receptor comes from a boy under two years old with a congenital heart defect. This chain links TRBV4-1 with TRBJ1-1; D remains unclear. The CDR3 loop is CASSQSHRNTEAFF. The CDR3 DNA reads TGCGCCAGCAGCCAGTCACACCGGAACACTGAAGCTTTCTTT.